Listed below are T cell receptor beta chains from one sample, sequenced in a study of blood T cell repertoires in COVID-19. The data were produced by immunoSEQ multiplex PCR, yet TCRdb's version contains in-frame clones alone and is incomplete. This sample carries 70,000 to 95,000 clones, more than 65% of them seen once, and the ten largest clones take 20% to 25%. Sequenced sample: peripheral blood. All receptors derive from a woman aged 45-59 years with acute or convalescent COVID-19. CDR3s include the opening cysteine and the closing phenylalanine or tryptophan. A D gene is named only where the DNA matches it firmly. Only some rows state a clone size, as once, few, many or a class for expanded clones.

j_call: TRBJ1-5
cdr3_length: 20
d_call: NA
v_call: TRBV2
clone_size: NA
cdr3_aa: CASSGTGGLGRTVGNQPQHF
cdr3_nt: TGTGCCAGCAGTGGTACGGGGGGGTTGGGTCGTACGGTAGGCAATCAGCCCCAGCATTTT

j_call: TRBJ2-1
cdr3_length: 18
d_call: TRBD2
v_call: TRBV9
clone_size: NA
cdr3_aa: CASSGGPSGRGGYNEQFF
cdr3_nt: TGTGCCAGCAGCGGGGGCCCTAGCGGGAGGGGAGGGTACAATGAGCAGTTCTTC

j_call: TRBJ2-2
cdr3_length: 16
d_call: TRBD2
v_call: TRBV6-5
clone_size: NA
cdr3_aa: CASSFGTSGSTGELFF
cdr3_nt: TGTGCCAGCAGTTTCGGGACTAGCGGAAGCACCGGGGAGCTGTTTTTT

j_call: TRBJ1-4
cdr3_length: 16
d_call: NA
v_call: TRBV6-1
clone_size: NA
cdr3_aa: CASSEAGPTSNEKLFF
cdr3_nt: TGTGCCAGCAGTGAAGCGGGGCCTACAAGCAATGAAAAACTGTTTTTT

j_call: TRBJ2-1
cdr3_length: 16
d_call: TRBD1
v_call: TRBV4-3
clone_size: few
cdr3_aa: CASSQEGQGAYNEQFF
cdr3_nt: TGCGCCAGCAGCCAAGAGGGACAGGGAGCTTACAATGAGCAGTTCTTC

j_call: TRBJ1-1
cdr3_length: 14
d_call: TRBD1
v_call: TRBV6-5
clone_size: NA
cdr3_aa: CASSYDRVRPEAFF
cdr3_nt: TGTGCCAGCAGTTACGACAGGGTGAGGCCTGAAGCTTTCTTT

j_call: TRBJ2-3
cdr3_length: 14
d_call: NA
v_call: TRBV7-3
clone_size: NA
cdr3_aa: CASSPDRGTDTQYF
cdr3_nt: TGTGCCAGCAGCCCGGACAGAGGCACAGATACGCAGTATTTT

j_call: TRBJ2-1
cdr3_length: 14
d_call: TRBD2
v_call: TRBV10-2
clone_size: once
cdr3_aa: CASRGLAGVNEQFF
cdr3_nt: TGCGCCAGCAGGGGACTAGCGGGGGTTAATGAGCAGTTCTTC

j_call: TRBJ2-3
cdr3_length: 17
d_call: NA
v_call: TRBV27
clone_size: NA
cdr3_aa: CASSLSLPNPRADTQYF
cdr3_nt: TGTGCCAGCAGTTTATCGCTGCCCAACCCCAGGGCAGATACGCAGTATTTT

j_call: TRBJ2-7
cdr3_length: 15
d_call: TRBD1
v_call: TRBV14
clone_size: NA
cdr3_aa: CASSLQTGTGVEQYF
cdr3_nt: TGTGCCAGCAGCCTCCAAACCGGGACAGGGGTCGAGCAGTACTTC

j_call: TRBJ2-2
cdr3_length: 15
d_call: TRBD2
v_call: TRBV10-3
clone_size: NA
cdr3_aa: CAISALAGDTGELFF
cdr3_nt: TGTGCCATCAGTGCACTAGCGGGAGACACCGGGGAGCTGTTTTTT

j_call: TRBJ2-3
cdr3_length: 19
d_call: TRBD2
v_call: TRBV9
clone_size: NA
cdr3_aa: CASSETSGRALMVTDTQYF
cdr3_nt: TGTGCCAGCAGCGAGACTAGCGGGAGGGCATTAATGGTAACAGATACGCAGTATTTT

j_call: TRBJ1-2
cdr3_length: 11
d_call: NA
v_call: TRBV25-1
clone_size: NA
cdr3_aa: CASSAGRGYTF
cdr3_nt: TGTGCCAGCAGTGCAGGGCGCGGCTACACCTTC

j_call: TRBJ1-6
cdr3_length: 14
d_call: NA
v_call: TRBV6-2/TRBV6-3
clone_size: few
cdr3_aa: CASSYSSARTELTF
cdr3_nt: TGTGCCAGCAGTTACTCGAGCGCAAGGACAGAATTAACGTTT

j_call: TRBJ1-3
cdr3_length: 15
d_call: NA
v_call: TRBV2
clone_size: NA
cdr3_aa: CASRRRTDSGNTIYF
cdr3_nt: TGTGCCAGCAGACGGAGGACTGACTCTGGAAACACCATATATTTT

j_call: TRBJ1-2
cdr3_length: 12
d_call: NA
v_call: TRBV12-3/TRBV12-4
clone_size: NA
cdr3_aa: CASTEGTYGYTF
cdr3_nt: TGTGCCTCTACGGAGGGCACCTATGGCTACACCTTC

j_call: TRBJ2-7
cdr3_length: 16
d_call: TRBD1
v_call: TRBV30
clone_size: NA
cdr3_aa: CAWSNLPGTGYYEQYF
cdr3_nt: TGTGCCTGGAGTAATCTTCCCGGGACAGGGTACTACGAGCAGTACTTC

j_call: TRBJ1-5
cdr3_length: 17
d_call: TRBD1
v_call: TRBV10-3
clone_size: few
cdr3_aa: CAISESANRGSDQPQHF
cdr3_nt: TGTGCCATCAGTGAGTCCGCAAACAGGGGTAGTGATCAGCCCCAGCATTTT

j_call: TRBJ1-2
cdr3_length: 15
d_call: TRBD1
v_call: TRBV27
clone_size: NA
cdr3_aa: CASSPGQGAVYGYTF
cdr3_nt: TGTGCCAGCAGTCCGGGACAGGGGGCTGTCTATGGCTACACCTTC

j_call: TRBJ2-1
cdr3_length: 17
d_call: NA
v_call: TRBV11-2
clone_size: NA
cdr3_aa: CASSLGGLTGRRPQQFF
cdr3_nt: TGTGCCAGCAGCTTAGGGGGGTTGACAGGGAGGCGTCCTCAGCAGTTCTTC

j_call: TRBJ2-5
cdr3_length: 15
d_call: TRBD1
v_call: TRBV28
clone_size: NA
cdr3_aa: CASSGTVNLEETQYF
cdr3_nt: TGTGCCAGCAGCGGGACAGTGAATTTGGAAGAGACCCAGTACTTC

j_call: TRBJ1-5
cdr3_length: 13
d_call: TRBD1
v_call: TRBV27
clone_size: NA
cdr3_aa: CASKGAGYQPQHF
cdr3_nt: TGTGCCAGCAAGGGGGCGGGCTATCAGCCCCAGCATTTT

j_call: TRBJ2-7
cdr3_length: 15
d_call: NA
v_call: TRBV7-2
clone_size: NA
cdr3_aa: CASSLWQDKSYEQYF
cdr3_nt: TGTGCCAGCAGCTTATGGCAGGATAAAAGCTACGAGCAGTACTTC

j_call: TRBJ1-1
cdr3_length: 15
d_call: NA
v_call: TRBV5-5
clone_size: NA
cdr3_aa: CASSFVTDMNTEAFF
cdr3_nt: TGTGCCAGCAGCTTTGTGACAGACATGAACACTGAAGCTTTCTTT

j_call: TRBJ2-1
cdr3_length: 15
d_call: TRBD2
v_call: TRBV4-2
clone_size: NA
cdr3_aa: CASSPTSGTHNEQFF
cdr3_nt: TGTGCCAGCAGCCCGACTAGCGGAACTCATAATGAGCAGTTCTTC

j_call: TRBJ1-3
cdr3_length: 15
d_call: NA
v_call: TRBV5-6
clone_size: NA
cdr3_aa: CASSSGRRSGNTIYF
cdr3_nt: TGTGCCAGCAGCTCAGGGAGGCGCTCTGGAAACACCATATATTTT

j_call: TRBJ2-6
cdr3_length: 15
d_call: TRBD1
v_call: TRBV10-3
clone_size: few
cdr3_aa: CAISEQGAGANVLTF
cdr3_nt: TGTGCCATCAGTGAACAGGGGGCTGGGGCCAACGTCCTGACTTTC

j_call: TRBJ2-1
cdr3_length: 18
d_call: TRBD1
v_call: TRBV7-8
clone_size: once
cdr3_aa: CASSLARFRGSTSDEQFF
cdr3_nt: TGTGCCAGCAGCTTAGCTCGTTTCAGGGGGTCTACTTCGGATGAGCAGTTCTTC